These T cell receptor beta chains were read from a single sample in a study of blood T cells in healthy people across ages. From the 5' RACE reads, TCRdb called clonotypes with MiXCR, one entry per CDR3 protein. The sample has 600,000 to 850,000 distinct CDR3 sequences; 35% to 45% are singletons. Sequences were obtained from blood. All receptors come from a woman aged 60-75 years in good health. The CDR3 runs from the conserved cysteine through the conserved F or W. The D gene is left open where the match is weak. Clone size is given for some rows only: seen once, a few or many times, or a class if the clone is expanded.

j_call clone_size d_call v_call cdr3_aa cdr3_nt
TRBJ1-2 - TRBD1 TRBV3-1 CASSQGTGGNYGYTF TGTGCCAGCAGCCAAGGGACAGGGGGTAACTATGGCTACACCTTC
TRBJ1-1 - - TRBV29-1 CSVAGAQNTEAFF TGCAGCGTAGCAGGGGCTCAGAACACTGAAGCTTTCTTT
TRBJ1-5 - - TRBV15 CATSRGDTPSNQPQHF TGTGCCACCAGCAGAGGGGACACACCTAGCAATCAGCCCCAGCATTTT
TRBJ1-2 few TRBD1 TRBV5-6 CASSFGTDVNYGYTF TGTGCCAGCAGCTTCGGGACAGATGTTAACTATGGCTACACCTTC
TRBJ1-2 - - TRBV14 CASSQDRAVYGYTF TGTGCCAGCAGCCAAGATCGGGCAGTCTATGGCTACACCTTC
TRBJ2-1 - - TRBV9 CTSSVGSYNEQFF TGTACCAGCAGCGTAGGGTCCTACAATGAGCAGTTCTTC
TRBJ2-1 many TRBD2 TRBV7-9 CASSLAAAGGNNEQFF TGTGCCAGCAGCTTAGCGGCGGCGGGGGGGAACAATGAGCAGTTCTTC
TRBJ2-3 - - TRBV20-1 CSAGGRVKTDTQYF TGCAGTGCGGGGGGGCGGGTGAAGACAGATACGCAGTATTTT
TRBJ2-1 - - TRBV7-9 CASSPYSSYNEQFF TGTGCCAGCAGCCCCTACTCCTCCTACAATGAGCAGTTCTTC
TRBJ2-3 few TRBD2 TRBV3-1 CASSQEALAGSTDTQYF TGTGCCAGCAGCCAAGAAGCGCTAGCGGGGAGCACAGATACGCAGTATTTT
TRBJ2-3 - - TRBV12-5 CASGVSFAADTQYF TGTGCTAGTGGTGTGTCCTTCGCAGCAGATACGCAGTATTTT
TRBJ2-5 - TRBD2 TRBV14 CASSQPILARGQEQETQYF TGTGCCAGCAGCCAGCCAATACTAGCGCGGGGCCAGGAACAAGAGACCCAGTACTTC
TRBJ2-3 - - TRBV7-2 CASSSDYASTDTQYF TGTGCCAGCAGCTCGGACTACGCTAGCACAGATACGCAGTATTTT
TRBJ2-1 - - TRBV9 CASSVGTVHNEQFF TGTGCCAGCAGCGTAGGGACAGTCCACAATGAGCAGTTCTTC
TRBJ1-1 few - TRBV5-1 CASSFGADTEAFF TGCGCCAGCAGCTTCGGGGCCGACACTGAAGCTTTCTTT
TRBJ2-2 - TRBD2 TRBV5-1 CASSFTSGGTGELFF TGCGCCAGCAGCTTTACTAGCGGAGGCACCGGGGAGCTGTTTTTT
TRBJ2-5 - TRBD2 TRBV9 CASSVGAAGRETQYF TGTGCCAGCAGCGTAGGAGCAGCGGGACGGGAGACCCAGTACTTC
TRBJ2-3 few - TRBV4-3 CASSQGPWTARADTQYF TGCGCCAGCAGCCAAGGCCCCTGGACAGCACGGGCAGATACGCAGTATTTT
TRBJ2-1 - - TRBV27 CASTLGGLNNEQFF TGTGCCAGCACCCTCGGGGGGCTGAACAATGAGCAGTTCTTC
TRBJ1-2 few - TRBV6-2/TRBV6-3 CASSYGLLVTF TGTGCCAGCAGTTACGGCCTTCTGGTCACCTTC
TRBJ2-5 - - TRBV6-5 CASSWGGQRETQYF TGTGCCAGCAGTTGGGGGGGACAGAGAGAGACCCAGTACTTC
TRBJ2-7 - - TRBV3-1 CASSQAGYYEQYF TGTGCCAGCAGCCAAGCAGGGTACTACGAGCAGTACTTC
TRBJ2-1 - TRBD2 TRBV4-2 CASSQEASGGQETQFF TGTGCCAGCAGCCAAGAGGCTAGCGGGGGGCAAGAGACCCAGTTCTTC
TRBJ2-7 few TRBD1 TRBV7-9 CASSPEQGSRDEQYF TGTGCCAGCAGCCCAGAACAGGGGAGTCGGGACGAGCAGTACTTC
TRBJ1-1 - - TRBV4-2 CASSQVGGNAEAFF TGTGCCAGCAGCCAAGTCGGGGGGAACGCTGAAGCTTTCTTT
TRBJ1-1 - - TRBV5-1 CASSLAGSTEAFF TGCGCCAGCAGCTTGGCAGGGAGCACTGAAGCTTTCTTT
TRBJ2-7 - TRBD1 TRBV6-5 CASSYARRTGTSYEQYF TGTGCCAGCAGTTACGCGAGGCGGACAGGGACGTCCTACGAGCAGTACTTC
TRBJ2-5 - TRBD2 TRBV7-9 CSSRIAGADEQYF TGTTCCAGTCGTATAGCGGGAGCGGATGAGCAGTACTTC
TRBJ1-2 - - TRBV28 CAGRPSQGGYTF TGTGCCGGCAGACCGTCACAGGGTGGCTACACCTTC
TRBJ2-7 many - TRBV28 CASSNPREQYF TGTGCCAGCAGTAACCCCCGCGAGCAGTACTTC
TRBJ2-3 - - TRBV21-1 CASSNQGTDTQYF TGTGCCAGCAGCAACCAGGGGACAGATACGCAGTATTTT
TRBJ2-1 many TRBD1 TRBV20-1 CGPGTGNNEQFF TGCGGGCCCGGGACAGGGAACAATGAGCAGTTCTTC
TRBJ2-7 - TRBD1 TRBV5-1 CAGSATGGAGSYEQYF TGCGCCGGCAGCGCAACAGGGGGCGCCGGGTCCTACGAGCAGTACTTC
TRBJ2-7 - - TRBV11-2 CASSLDLGWSYEQYF TGTGCCAGCAGCTTAGATCTTGGGTGGAGTTACGAGCAGTACTTC
TRBJ2-2 - - TRBV11-3 CASSLAETGELFF TGTGCCAGCAGCTTAGCGGAGACCGGGGAGCTGTTTTTT
TRBJ1-2 - - TRBV4-1 CASSQDGGYTAYGYTF TGCGCCAGCAGCCAAGATGGGGGCTACACAGCCTATGGCTACACCTTC
TRBJ1-1 - - TRBV7-2 CASSRRESTEAFF TGTGCCAGCAGCCGACGAGAGAGCACTGAAGCTTTCTTT
TRBJ2-5 few TRBD2 TRBV27 CASCPPGRAFCEETQYF TGTGCCAGCTGCCCCCCGGGGAGGGCCTTTTGCGAAGAGACCCAGTACTTC
TRBJ2-6 - - TRBV4-1 CASSQIPTSGANVLTF TGCGCCAGCAGCCAAATCCCGACCTCTGGGGCCAACGTCCTGACTTTC
TRBJ1-4 - - TRBV2 CATRASNEKLFF TGTGCCACCCGGGCCTCTAATGAAAAACTGTTTTTT
TRBJ1-2 few - TRBV7-2 CASSPPRDYGYTF TGTGCCAGCAGTCCCCCCCGGGACTATGGCTACACCTTC
TRBJ2-3 few - TRBV20-1 CSAGMTAVGTQYF TGCAGTGCTGGGATGACAGCGGTCGGGACGCAGTATTTT
TRBJ2-5 once - TRBV6-5 CASSYSKVKYGQYF TGTGCCAGCAGTTACTCGAAAGTGAAGTACGGGCAGTACTTC
TRBJ2-1 - - TRBV30 CACPGGGDNEQFF TGTGCCTGTCCGGGGGGCGGGGACAATGAGCAGTTCTTC
TRBJ1-2 - TRBD1 TRBV29-1 CSVLPRTGGNFRGGYTF TGCAGCGTCCTCCCGCGAACAGGGGGCAACTTTCGAGGTGGCTACACCTTC
TRBJ2-1 - - TRBV28 CASKQGGAIDEQFF TGTGCCAGCAAACAGGGGGGGGCTATAGATGAGCAGTTCTTC
TRBJ2-7 many TRBD1 TRBV5-1 CASSYPGQGIYEQYF TGCGCCAGCAGCTACCCGGGACAGGGGATTTACGAGCAGTACTTC
TRBJ2-5 - - TRBV9 CASSARHQETQYF TGTGCCAGCAGCGCTAGACACCAAGAGACCCAGTACTTC
TRBJ2-7 - - TRBV24-1 CATSDSILHEQYF TGTGCCACCAGTGATAGCATCCTTCACGAGCAGTACTTC
TRBJ2-3 - TRBD2 TRBV12-5 CASGAGGTTDTQYF TGTGCTAGTGGTGCCGGGGGGACCACAGATACGCAGTATTTT
TRBJ2-1 - - TRBV25-1 CASSEDSLYNEQFF TGTGCCAGCAGTGAGGACAGTCTTTACAATGAGCAGTTCTTC
TRBJ2-3 many - TRBV7-9 CASTSTDTQYF TGTGCCAGCACCAGCACAGATACGCAGTATTTT
TRBJ2-1 - TRBD2 TRBV2 CASSGGGDYEQFF TGTGCCAGCAGTGGGGGGGGAGACTATGAGCAGTTCTTC
TRBJ2-7 - - TRBV20-1 CSARYQGRSYEQYF TGCAGTGCTAGATACCAGGGAAGGTCCTACGAGCAGTACTTC
TRBJ1-5 few - TRBV28 CASSSRQPQHF TGTGCCAGCAGTTCACGTCAGCCCCAGCATTTT
TRBJ2-3 - TRBD1 TRBV20-1 CSATPGQGSDTQYF TGCAGTGCGACGCCGGGACAGGGGTCAGATACGCAGTATTTT
TRBJ1-6 few - TRBV2 CASSLDSNSPLHF TGTGCCAGCAGTTTGGACAGCAATTCACCCCTCCACTTT
TRBJ2-7 few - TRBV7-9 CASSPVGAGDYEQYF TGTGCCAGCAGCCCCGTGGGTGCAGGGGACTACGAGCAGTACTTC